This T cell receptor beta chain was found in a study of blood T cell repertoires in COVID-19. As for the study in general: Some COVID-19 samples were acute and others convalescent; all came from the United States, Italy and Spain. The cDNA or gDNA used as material had been derived from T cells, B-cell-depleted T cells, or PBMCs.

The CDR3 runs 14 residues. Looked up from germline, CDR1 is SNHLY and CDR2 is FYNNEI. Unmatched junction bases numbered 7, after V lost 8 bases and J lost 1 base. Authors' analysis steps: Amplification with reference gene primers provided the estimates of nucleated cell counts. This table comes from immunoSEQ multiplex PCR, and its TCRdb copy is limited to in-frame clones, with some not included. Clone size and the V and J calls come from that table; the DNA yielded D and trimming. The data contain 35,000 to 45,000 clones, 75% to 90% of them singletons. V gene TRBV2 combines with J gene TRBJ1-1; TRBD1 matches at 7 bases. This TCR was sampled from a human donor in a cohort sampled during active or convalescent COVID-19. The donor label of this sample is uncertain. The specimen sequenced was peripheral blood. The CDR3 sequence: CASSRGRGNTEAFF. For the CDR3, the DNA is TGTGCCAGCTCGAGGGGGCGCGGGAACACTGAAGCTTTCTTT.